This T cell receptor (beta chain) was recorded in a study of T cells in Graves' hyperthyroidism and ophthalmopathy. Researchers amplified the TCR beta CDR3 regions from RNA transcripts. Researchers ran a first-round RT-PCR on the TCR CDR3 using the HTBI primer set. TCRdb called the multiplex PCR reads again in MiXCR, with one record for every CDR3 protein. The table shows 500,000 to 600,000 distinct CDR3 sequences, with around 42% occurring only once. This clonotype was counted many times. Its antigen is still unknown. Study outcomes and limitations: The model identified upcoming ophthalmopathy a median about six months ahead of onset.

The V gene's germline CDR1 is LNHDA and CDR2 SQIVND (reference sequence). CDR3 size: 13 residues. Trimming took 4 bases from V and 0 from J, leaving 7 bases between them. The rearrangement joins TRBV19 to TRBJ2-7; D is possibly TRBD1 (5 bases). The receptor was derived from a woman younger than 35 with Graves' hyperthyroidism. The sequencing sample was made of peripheral blood or thyroid tissue (not recorded which). In nucleotides, the CDR3 is TGTGCCAGTAGTAACCAGGGCTCCTACGAGCAGTACTTC. Encoded protein: CASSNQGSYEQYF.